Here is one T cell receptor beta chain with its context. The entry originates in a study of blood T cell repertoires in COVID-19. Across the study: Italy, Spain and the United States were the sources of the convalescent and acute COVID-19 samples. PBMCs, B-cell-depleted T cells, or T cells provided the cDNA or gDNA that made up the material.

From germline, CDR1 is MNHEY and CDR2 SVGAGI. Trimming removed 0 bases from V and 5 bases from J; junction bases left unmatched: 9. The CDR3 is 16 amino acids. Authors' processing steps: Nucleated cell counts were estimated from reference gene primer amplification. The data were produced by immunoSEQ multiplex PCR, yet TCRdb's version contains in-frame clones alone and is incomplete. Clone size and the V and J calls come from that table; the DNA yielded D and trimming. The table has fewer than 80,000 clones, 79% seen once. The sequencing input was peripheral blood. The chain uses TRBV6-5 and TRBJ1-2; 7 nucleotides line up with TRBD1. This clonotype was sampled from a woman over 75 with active or convalescent COVID-19. This chain's CDR3 is CASSYSTRQGSYGYTF. The CDR3 nucleotides are TGTGCCAGCAGTTACTCGACCCGACAGGGATCGTATGGCTACACCTTC.